The entry below describes one T cell receptor beta chain. Looked up from germline, CDR1 is SGHNT and CDR2 is YYREEE (reference sequence). The J segment lost 3 bases and the V segment lost 1 base, leaving 6 bases of the junction unmatched. The length of the CDR3 is 15 residues. This sample was included in a study of control samples from healthy donors and cancer patients. The repertoire was sequenced with immunoSEQ multiplex PCR; TCRdb's copy has only in-frame clones and lacks some. The sample records roughly 130,000 clones, about 94% being singletons. V and J are TRBV5-4 and TRBJ1-2; 7 bases align to TRBD1. Material for sequencing was blood. The receptor comes from a man aged 25-45 years in good health. The CDR3 loop is CASSLTGAFYYGYTF. The CDR3 coding sequence is TGTGCCAGCAGCTTGACAGGGGCCTTCTACTATGGCTACACCTTC.